The next 32 T cell receptor beta chains were all read from a single sample in a study of monozygotic twins with inflammatory bowel disease. For each CDR3 protein, TCRdb gives one entry from its re-call of the 5' RACE reads, without DNA. Across about 380,000 distinct CDR3 sequences, the top ten clones capture 2.5% to 3% of the sample. The sample consisted of blood. The receptors were gathered from a human donor with ulcerative colitis or Crohn's disease, or a healthy co-twin of an affected twin (not recorded which).

J is TRBJ2-3 and V is TRBV5-1. Germline loops: CDR1 SGHRS, CDR2 YFSETQ. The length of the CDR3 is 13 residues. CDR3 in amino acids: CASIGSGTDTQYF.

The V gene is TRBV2, the J gene TRBJ1-2. This CDR3 is built from 12 residues. Germline V gene sequence: CDR1 SNHLY, CDR2 FYNNEI. The CDR3 region is CASSGTRYGYTF.

The chain combines TRBV7-3 with TRBJ2-3; TCRdb names TRBD1, which stays unverified in the absence of DNA. Germline CDR1 and CDR2: SGHTA and FQGTGA. This CDR3 has 15 amino acids. Here the CDR3 reads CASSLSGGEGETQYF.

The V gene is TRBV19, the J gene TRBJ1-3. Germline V gene sequence: CDR1 LNHDA, CDR2 SQIVND (reference sequence). There are 15 residues in the CDR3. CDR3 region: CASSSKMGSGNTIYF.

This chain's CDR3 is CASSAWKGNEQFF. The chain joins TRBV7-3 to TRBJ2-1; TCRdb proposes TRBD1, but this gene call is untestable without DNA. Germline CDR1 SGHTA, CDR2 FQGTGA. The CDR3 loop spans 13 amino acids.

The gene calls are TRBV7-9 and TRBJ1-1; TCRdb outputs TRBD1, but without DNA this stays unchecked. Germline V CDR1 and CDR2: SEHNR, FQNEAQ (reference sequence). The CDR3 is made up of 14 amino acids. CDR3: CASSSGWTGFEAFF.

This rearrangement joins TRBV30 to TRBJ1-2. In germline, CDR1 is GTSNPN, CDR2 SVGIG (reference sequence). This CDR3 contains 11 residues. CDR3 amino acids: CASEFAAGYTF.

The rearrangement joins TRBV20-1 to TRBJ2-5; the TCRdb call, TRBD2, lacks DNA for checking. Germline-derived CDR1 and CDR2 are DFQATT and SNEGSKA (reference sequence). CDR3 length: 14 amino acids. This CDR3 reads CSAPETSRGETQYF.

The chain is built from TRBV12-3 or TRBV12-4 and TRBJ2-5. CDR3 size: 12 residues. The CDR3 loop reads CASSPTQETQYF.

The V and J genes are TRBV19 and TRBJ2-2; TCRdb indicates TRBD2, and absent DNA this call remains unverified. The CDR3 contains 16 residues. CDR1 LNHDA and CDR2 SQIVND come from the germline V gene (reference sequence). CDR3 amino acids: CASSRPGLARTGELFF.

The chain carries TRBV18 and TRBJ2-5; checking the TCRdb D call of TRBD1 is not possible without DNA. The germline V gene encodes CDR1 KGHSH and CDR2 LQKENI. The CDR3 runs to 14 residues. The CDR3: CASSQVTGQETQYF.

The rearrangement uses TRBV19 and TRBJ1-6. From germline, CDR1 is LNHDA and CDR2 SQIVND (reference sequence). The CDR3 has 15 residues. The CDR3 reads CASRDRSSYNSPLHF.

This chain connects TRBV27 to TRBJ2-7; TCRdb indicates TRBD1, and absent DNA this call remains unverified. Germline CDR1 MNHEY, CDR2 SMNVEV (reference sequence). The CDR3 has 14 amino acids. CDR3 amino acids: CASSYRDGGHEQYF.

This chain connects TRBV6-2 or TRBV6-3 to TRBJ2-1; TCRdb's assignment of TRBD1 cannot be checked, as there is no DNA. The CDR3 is 14 amino acids. Germline CDR1 and CDR2: MNHEY and SVGEGT. The CDR3 is CASSWGQGAHEQFF.

The chain recombines TRBV5-1 with TRBJ2-7; the D gene TCRdb calls, TRBD1, cannot be checked with no DNA. CDR3 length: 14 amino acids. Looked up from germline, CDR1 is SGHRS and CDR2 is YFSETQ. The CDR3 protein is CASRAGTQVYEQYF.

The chain has TRBV6-1 and TRBJ2-1; TCRdb calls TRBD1, which cannot be checked without DNA. There are 18 residues in the CDR3. CDR1 and CDR2 (germline): MNHNS, SASEGT. CDR3 in amino acids: CASSELSPSTGVPVQQFF.

This chain links TRBV6-5 with TRBJ1-5; lacking DNA, the TRBD1 call made by TCRdb goes unchecked. Germline CDR1 and CDR2: MNHEY and SVGAGI. The CDR3 has 13 residues. This CDR3 reads CASRGQSYQPQHF.

The genes are TRBV20-1 and TRBJ2-5; TCRdb names TRBD1, which stays unverified in the absence of DNA. CDR1 DFQATT and CDR2 SNEGSKA come from the germline V gene (reference sequence). The CDR3 consists of 14 residues. Here the CDR3 reads CSARDRRGRETQYF.

J is TRBJ1-6 and V is TRBV20-1. The germline gives CDR1 DFQATT, CDR2 SNEGSKA (reference sequence). The CDR3 is 13 residues long. CDR3 residues: CSARDTIGSPLHF.

The chain carries TRBV4-3 and TRBJ2-3; without DNA, the TCRdb call of TRBD2 cannot be checked. CDR1 is LGHNA, CDR2 YSLEER, per germline. The CDR3 sequence is 16 residues long. The CDR3 loop is CASSRSAGGSTDTQYF.

The genes are TRBV29-1 and TRBJ2-3; the TCRdb call, TRBD2, lacks DNA for checking. This CDR3 has 14 residues. Germline CDR1 is SQVTM and CDR2 is ANQGSEA. CDR3 protein: CSVRQGLAGDTQYF.

The V and J genes are TRBV19 and TRBJ2-4; lacking DNA, the TRBD1 call made by TCRdb goes unchecked. Germline lookup yields CDR1 LNHDA and CDR2 SQIVND (reference sequence). CDR3 size: 13 residues. CDR3 loop: CASSPEGQRIQYF.

The J gene is TRBJ2-6, the V gene TRBV28; TCRdb designates TRBD1, a call that cannot be tested without DNA. Germline assignment: CDR1 MDHEN and CDR2 SYDVKM. The CDR3 is 14 amino acids. The CDR3 region is CASLTGSGANVLTF.

The chain carries TRBV5-1 and TRBJ2-3; TCRdb's D call, TRBD2, is unchecked because there is no DNA. There are 17 residues in the CDR3. CDR1 is SGHRS and CDR2 is YFSETQ in the germline V gene. CDR3 amino acids: CASSLTTSGGGTDTQYF.

The rearrangement joins TRBV10-3 to TRBJ2-3; checking the TCRdb D call of TRBD1 is not possible without DNA. Germline CDR1 and CDR2: ENHRY and SYGVKD. The CDR3 is 19 amino acids. CDR3 amino acids: CAISESIVVPGASTDTQYF.

CDR3 in amino acids: CASSLSIRRGNSPLHF. The gene calls are TRBV7-2 and TRBJ1-6; no DNA is available, so the TRBD1 call from TCRdb remains unchecked. From germline, CDR1 is SGHTA and CDR2 FQGNSA. This CDR3 has 16 residues.

This chain uses TRBV20-1 with TRBJ2-7; TCRdb names TRBD2, which stays unverified in the absence of DNA. Germline loops: CDR1 DFQATT, CDR2 SNEGSKA (reference sequence). CDR3 length: 16 amino acids. CDR3 residues: CSGTGISGGKSYEQYF.

V gene TRBV5-6 combines with J gene TRBJ2-4; checking the TCRdb D call of TRBD2 is not possible without DNA. This CDR3 region has 15 residues. Germline V lookup: CDR1 SGHDT, CDR2 YYEEEE. The CDR3 here is CASSLVASGGYTQYF.

The chain has TRBV7-2 and TRBJ1-2; without DNA, the TCRdb call of TRBD1 cannot be checked. CDR3 length equals 13 residues. The germline V gene encodes CDR1 SGHTA and CDR2 FQGNSA. The CDR3 loop is CASSLAKDSGYTF.

J is TRBJ2-5 and V is TRBV29-1; TCRdb picks TRBD1, but there is no DNA to check that call. Germline lookup yields CDR1 SQVTM and CDR2 ANQGSEA. This CDR3 has 13 amino acids. This CDR3 is CSVGSRVEGTQYF.

This chain connects TRBV6-1 to TRBJ2-1; the D gene TCRdb calls, TRBD1, cannot be checked with no DNA. The CDR3 has 16 amino acids. Germline-derived CDR1 and CDR2 are MNHNS and SASEGT. The CDR3 spells CASSDRTGSLYNEQFF.

The chain has TRBV4-2 and TRBJ2-3; TCRdb calls TRBD1, which cannot be checked without DNA. The germline V gene has CDR1 LGHNA and CDR2 YNFKEQ. The CDR3 runs 17 residues. The CDR3 protein is CASSQTIPGQGTDTQYF.